The source of this TCR beta chain is a study of shared clonotypes between healthy human individuals. Germline trimming cut 5 bases from V and 5 bases from J; bases unmatched to any gene: 5. CDR1 and CDR2 from the germline V gene are MNHEY and SMNVEV (reference sequence). CDR3 size: 14 residues. Terminally differentiated effector memory CD45RA+ cells were excluded by CCR7 positive selection of CD45RO-negative cells. Repertoires were generated with immunoSEQ multiplex PCR, while TCRdb's copy carries only in-frame clones and drops some. Of roughly 650,000 clones listed, 95% to 97% are singletons. Study findings and constraints: Lower generation probabilities were found for non-shared clonotypes than for those shared by all four donors.

Concerning this clone: Its antigen is currently unknown.

The receptor was isolated from a woman aged 30 to 39 in good health. The rearrangement uses TRBV27 and TRBJ2-3, with TRBD1 identical over 9 bases. Specimen: naive CD8+ T cells sorted from blood. The CDR3 DNA is TGTGCCAGCAGTCCGGGGACAGGGAGAGATACGCAGTATTTT. This translates into CASSPGTGRDTQYF.